This T cell receptor beta chain is from a study of blood T cell repertoires in COVID-19. Original handling: Amplified reference gene primers provided the basis for estimating nucleated cell counts. Here immunoSEQ multiplex PCR was the method, and the copy in TCRdb shows in-frame clones only, minus some. V and J calls and clone size are as listed in that table; D and trimming were resolved from the DNA. The table has roughly 240,000 clones, approximately 88% seen once. The cohort comprised adults aged about 18 to 89 years residing in about two dozen US areas. The V gene end was trimmed by 3 bases and the J gene end by 14 bases; junction bases not matched to a gene: 7. Germline V gives CDR1 SGHTA, CDR2 FQGNSA. There are 12 residues in the CDR3.

The V gene is TRBV7-2, the J gene TRBJ1-2, with 9 bases that match TRBD1. Sequencing was done on a sample of PBMCs or T cells enriched from blood (not recorded which). This receptor was obtained from a middle-aged woman with acute COVID-19. The CDR3 loop reads CASSLGQGLRTF. The CDR3 nucleotides are TGTGCCAGCAGCTTGGGACAGGGCCTTCGGACCTTC.